These 26 T cell receptor beta chains originate from one sample sequenced in a study of beta chain features in type 1 diabetes. The authors reverse transcribed all of the isolated RNA, so sequencing captured expressed TCRB transcripts. Assay: immunoSEQ multiplex PCR; the TCRdb copy retains only in-frame clones and omits some. The sample lists 35,000 to 45,000 clones; 64% were seen once. Specimen: Tregs from blood. The receptors stem from a woman between 25 and 40 years old in good health.

V usage is TRBV7-2 and J usage is TRBJ2-7; a weak D match, TRBD2 (6 bases). V lost 1 base and J 2 bases, leaving 12 bases between the germline ends. Germline-derived CDR1 and CDR2 are SGHTA and FQGNSA. The CDR3 is made up of 15 amino acids. CDR3 loop: CASSLGLVAPYEQYF. In DNA, the CDR3 is TGTGCCAGCAGCTTAGGACTAGTCGCCCCCTACGAGCAGTACTTC.

This clone showed up just a few times. The chain links TRBV30 to TRBJ2-2; D is ambiguous. V lost 2 bases and J lost 3, with 10 bases in between. The CDR3 runs to 14 residues. The germline CDR1 and CDR2 sequences are GTSNPN and SVGIG (reference sequence). The CDR3 reads CAWSTLQDTGELFF. The CDR3, as DNA: TGTGCCTGGAGTACCCTCCAGGACACCGGGGAGCTGTTTTTT.

The rearrangement uses TRBV7-2 and TRBJ2-5, with TRBD2 matching over 9 bases. Germline assignment: CDR1 SGHTA and CDR2 FQGNSA. The CDR3 is 14 residues long. With 5 bases clipped from V and 7 bases from J, the junction kept 8 bases outside the gene matches. CDR3 coding DNA: TGTGCCAGCAGCATCGGGACTAGCCGTGGGACCCAGTACTTC. Amino acid sequence: CASSIGTSRGTQYF.

This clone has more than one count but fewer than ten. The chain links TRBV7-2 to TRBJ2-7, with 9 bases identical to TRBD2. Trimming removed 6 bases from V and 2 bases from J; junction bases left unmatched: 11. Germline V gene data show CDR1 as SGHTA and CDR2 as FQGNSA. This CDR3 is 16 amino acids long. CDR3 residues: CASSMVLAGSTYEQYF. The CDR3 DNA follows: TGTGCCAGCAGTATGGTTCTAGCGGGATCCACCTACGAGCAGTACTTC.

The rearrangement uses TRBV9 and TRBJ2-1, with TRBD2 matching over 9 bases. The germline V gene has CDR1 SGDLS and CDR2 YYNGEE. The CDR3 sequence is 16 residues long. After removal of 4 bases from V and 5 bases from J, the junction contained 10 bases not matched to a gene. The CDR3 DNA sequence: TGTGCCAGCAGCCCCCGGGGAGCGGGAGGTGACAATGAGCAGTTCTTC. Protein: CASSPRGAGGDNEQFF.

The J gene is TRBJ2-7, the V gene TRBV2; TRBD1 matches at 7 bases. The CDR3 has 12 amino acids. The V and J ends lost 5 bases and 4 bases, in that order; junction bases with no gene match: 2. The V gene's germline CDR1 is SNHLY and CDR2 FYNNEI. The CDR3 DNA sequence: TGTGCCAGCAGTAGACAGGGTTACGAGCAGTACTTC. It is translated as CASSRQGYEQYF.

The chain uses TRBV7-9 and TRBJ1-6, with 8 bases identical to TRBD1. The germline V gene encodes CDR1 SEHNR and CDR2 FQNEAQ (reference sequence). The CDR3 contains 15 residues. V dropped 2 bases and J dropped 6; count of bases not matched to a gene: 3. CDR3 residues: CASSLQGATNSPLHF. The CDR3 nucleotides are TGTGCCAGCAGCTTACAGGGGGCGACTAATTCACCCCTCCACTTT.

The V and J genes are TRBV5-8 and TRBJ2-3; D ambiguous. CDR1 and CDR2 from the germline V gene are SGHTS and YDEGEE. This CDR3 has 13 amino acids. Trimming took off 1 base at V and 1 base at J, with 4 bases between the two ends. The CDR3 protein is CASSLSGTDTQYF. CDR3 bases: TGTGCCAGCAGCTTGTCTGGCACAGATACGCAGTATTTT.

As regards this clone: Other DNA sequences in this specimen translate into the identical CDR3. This chain joins TRBV9 and TRBJ2-2, with no clear D. This CDR3 is built from 14 residues. V dropped 0 bases and J dropped 6 bases, with 9 bases sitting between them. Germline V gene lookup returns CDR1 SGDLS and CDR2 YYNGEE. CDR3 residues: CASSVGGSAGELFF. Written as DNA, the CDR3 is TGTGCCAGCAGCGTAGGCGGAAGCGCCGGGGAGCTGTTTTTT.

The CDR3 here is CASSPWGGTDTQYF. The CDR3 coding sequence is TGTGCCAGCAGCCCCTGGGGAGGCACAGATACGCAGTATTTT. The chain combines TRBV5-4 with TRBJ2-3; TRBD2 is a possible D gene (5 bases). Trimming took off 4 bases at V and 1 base at J, with 10 bases between the two ends. CDR1 is SGHNT, CDR2 YYREEE, per germline (reference sequence). This CDR3 contains 14 residues.

The J gene is TRBJ2-1, the V gene TRBV7-9; 8 bases map to TRBD2. This CDR3 spans 15 amino acids. CDR1 is SEHNR and CDR2 is FQNEAQ in the germline V gene (reference sequence). V trimming: 2 bases; J trimming: 9 bases; junction bases outside the gene matches: 9. CDR3 sequence: CASSLRLAGIGEQFF. CDR3 nucleotide sequence: TGTGCCAGCAGCTTAAGGCTAGCGGGTATAGGTGAGCAGTTCTTC.

The rearrangement uses TRBV2 and TRBJ1-4; a weak D match, TRBD1 (5 bases). Trimming pared 7 bases from V and 8 bases from J, leaving 14 bases between. This CDR3 comprises 13 residues. Germline lookup yields CDR1 SNHLY and CDR2 FYNNEI. Written as DNA, the CDR3 is TGTGCCAGCAATCTACTGGGGCGCGAAAAACTGTTTTTT. Its translation is CASNLLGREKLFF.

This chain uses TRBV13 with TRBJ2-2, with D possibly matching TRBD2 (6 bases). Per germline, CDR1 PRHDT and CDR2 FYEKMQ (reference sequence). V lost 4 bases to trimming and J lost 6 bases, with 21 bases between them. The CDR3 loop spans 17 amino acids. The CDR3 DNA follows: TGTGCCAGCAGCTGTAGACGGGAGACATATATTCCCGGGGAGCTGTTTTTT. Its protein product is CASSCRRETYIPGELFF.

The genes are TRBV28 and TRBJ2-7; possibly TRBD1 for D (5 bases). V lost 7 bases, J lost 6 bases, and 10 bases lay in between. Germline V lookup: CDR1 MDHEN, CDR2 SYDVKM. The CDR3 is 11 residues long. CDR3 protein: CASKGPREQYF. As DNA, the CDR3 is TGTGCCAGCAAGGGGCCTCGCGAGCAGTACTTC.

The chain is built from TRBV11-1 and TRBJ1-1; D is ambiguous. The V end lost 1 base, the J end lost 0 bases, and 6 bases lay between the germline ends. CDR1 is SGHAT and CDR2 is FQDESV in the germline V gene (reference sequence). There are 14 residues in the CDR3. CDR3 DNA sequence: TGTGCCAGCAGCTTAGGAGGCATGAACACTGAAGCTTTCTTT. Translated: CASSLGGMNTEAFF.

This clone was recorded only once. The V call is TRBV4-1, the J call TRBJ2-3; 10 nucleotides match TRBD2. Trimming took 0 bases from V and 2 from J; bases not matched to a gene: 14. CDR1 MGHRA and CDR2 YSYEKL come from the germline V gene. The CDR3 length is 20 residues. CDR3 bases: TGCGCCAGCAGCCAAGACCCCCCGGGACTAGCGAATTTGAACACAGATACGCAGTATTTT. Its protein product is CASSQDPPGLANLNTDTQYF.

The chain combines TRBV7-3 with TRBJ2-7, with D possibly being TRBD2 (5 bases). V dropped 2 bases and J dropped 2 bases, with 10 bases sitting between them. The germline CDR1 and CDR2 sequences are SGHTA and FQGTGA. The CDR3 is 14 amino acids. The CDR3 is CASSLFGETYEQYF. In nucleotides, the CDR3 is TGTGCCAGCAGCTTATTCGGGGAGACCTACGAGCAGTACTTC.

The chain employs TRBV30 and TRBJ1-5, with D possibly TRBD1 on 6 matching bases. V lost 0 bases to trimming and J lost 2 bases, with 11 bases between them. There are 15 residues in the CDR3. Germline V CDR1 and CDR2: GTSNPN, SVGIG (reference sequence). CDR3 in DNA: TGTGCCTGGAGTGTCTCAAGGACAGGCAATCAGCCCCAGCATTTT. Protein sequence: CAWSVSRTGNQPQHF.

This chain joins TRBV2 and TRBJ2-7; TRBD1 agrees at 9 bases. Per the germline V gene, CDR1 is SNHLY and CDR2 is FYNNEI. This CDR3 is 16 amino acids long. V gave up 11 bases and J gave up 0 bases; unmatched junction bases: 14. The CDR3 protein is CAGNKRRDRASYEQYF. The CDR3 DNA follows: TGTGCCGGGAACAAACGGCGGGACAGGGCCTCCTACGAGCAGTACTTC.

The V gene is TRBV2, the J gene TRBJ1-3; D possibly corresponds to TRBD1 (5 bases). This CDR3 region has 16 residues. The V and J ends lost 8 bases and 0 bases respectively, with 17 bases between them. Germline CDR1 SNHLY, CDR2 FYNNEI. CDR3 in amino acids: CASVGGGIYSGNTIYF. CDR3 sequence (DNA): TGTGCCAGCGTTGGGGGGGGTATCTACTCTGGAAACACCATATATTTT.

This clone was counted a few times. The CDR3 DNA is TGTGCCAGCAGCTTCAGGGACAGGAGTCCCATGAACACTGAAGCTTTCTTT. This encodes CASSFRDRSPMNTEAFF. The chain uses TRBV7-2 and TRBJ1-1; TRBD1 matches at 8 bases. Per germline, CDR1 SGHTA and CDR2 FQGNSA. With V trimmed by 3 bases and J by 0 bases, 9 bases remained unmatched. CDR3 length equals 17 residues.

The V gene is TRBV12-5, the J gene TRBJ2-3; TRBD1 matches at 9 bases. Germline V gene sequence: CDR1 LGHNT, CDR2 FRNRAP. The CDR3 has 17 amino acids. The V gene end was trimmed by 2 bases and the J gene end by 4 bases; junction bases not matched to a gene: 10. The CDR3 nucleotides read TGTGCTAGTGGTTTGTTCGCCGGGACAGGGTTGGCAGATACGCAGTATTTT. Translated, it gives CASGLFAGTGLADTQYF.

This rearrangement joins TRBV21-1 to TRBJ1-1. TRBV21-1 is a listed pseudogene. The CDR3 covers 16 residues. This CDR3 reads CASSKVTGCRNTEAFF. The CDR3 DNA reads as TGTGCCAGCAGCAAAGTAACCGGGTGTAGGAACACTGAAGCTTTCTTT.

V usage is TRBV4-1 and J usage is TRBJ2-5; 11 bases agree with TRBD1. CDR1 is MGHRA and CDR2 is YSYEKL in the germline V gene. CDR3 length equals 19 residues. Trimming cost V 4 bases and J 4 bases; bases outside gene matches: 17. This CDR3 reads CASSLGYRTGGIGAETQYF. CDR3 DNA sequence: TGCGCCAGCAGCCTCGGATACCGGACAGGGGGCATAGGAGCAGAGACCCAGTACTTC.

V and J are TRBV9 and TRBJ1-5; weak D call: TRBD1 (5 bases). The V end was cut by 0 bases, the J end by 0 bases, with 7 bases between. This CDR3 is 15 amino acids long. The germline CDR1 and CDR2 sequences are SGDLS and YYNGEE. The CDR3 region is CASSVAGDSNQPQHF. CDR3 nucleotide sequence: TGTGCCAGCAGCGTAGCGGGGGATAGCAATCAGCCCCAGCATTTT. Drawing the rest from reference TRBV9 and TRBJ1-5, the complete variable domain is DSGVTQTPKHLITATGQRVTLRCSPRSGDLSVYWYQQSLDQGLQFLIQYYNGEERAKGNILERFSAQQFPDLHSELNLSSLELGDSALYFCASSVAGDSNQPQHFGDGTRLSIL.

The chain joins TRBV7-1 to TRBJ2-1; 11 bases align to TRBD2. TRBV7-1 counts as an open reading frame of uncertain function. This CDR3 contains 15 residues. Losses at the gene ends were 4 bases for V and 8 bases for J; bases not matched to a gene: 7. The CDR3 here is CASSLTSGRGDEQFF. The CDR3 region has the DNA TGTGCCAGCAGCTTAACTAGCGGGAGAGGGGATGAGCAGTTCTTC.